This entry lists 24 T cell receptor beta chains sequenced from one sample in a study of T-cell reconstitution after alpha-beta-depleted transplantation in children. Preparation of the TCRbeta library was carried out with unique molecular identifiers. A single record per CDR3 protein comes from TCRdb applying MiXCR to the PCR reads. The table lists some 590,000 distinct CDR3 sequences, over 9.5% of them singletons. The sequenced sample was PBMCs from the stem cell graft donor, obtained from the stem cell graft. Receptors were obtained from a human donor who donated a stem cell graft to a child with acute myeloid leukemia.

This clonotype appeared a few times. The chain combines TRBV27 with TRBJ2-7; TRBD2 agrees at 8 bases. The CDR3 runs to 16 residues. V lost 0 bases and J lost 0; bases outside the gene matches: 4. Germline V CDR1 and CDR2: MNHEY, SMNVEV (reference sequence). CDR3 coding DNA: TGTGCCAGCAGTTTATCGGGCGGGAGGCCCTCCTACGAGCAGTACTTC. Translated, it gives CASSLSGGRPSYEQYF.

This clonotype was seen at least ten times. The chain links TRBV7-2 to TRBJ2-1; a weak D match, TRBD1 (6 bases). V was trimmed by 4 bases and J by 5 bases, leaving 21 bases between them. The germline CDR1 and CDR2 sequences are SGHTA and FQGNSA. CDR3 size: 17 residues. The CDR3 spells CASSSEPGQLDNNEQFF. The CDR3 DNA reads TGTGCCAGCAGCTCCGAACCAGGACAGTTGGACAACAATGAGCAGTTCTTC.

This clonotype was counted many times. The J gene is TRBJ1-1, the V gene TRBV6-1; 8 bases align to TRBD1. The length of the CDR3 is 14 residues. Germline V gene lookup returns CDR1 MNHNS and CDR2 SASEGT. After removal of 7 bases from V and 0 bases from J, the junction contained 4 bases not matched to a gene. The CDR3 region is CASTLDRVNTEAFF. Written as DNA, the CDR3 is TGTGCCAGCACCCTGGACAGGGTGAACACTGAAGCTTTCTTT.

This clonotype came up a few times. V gene TRBV2 combines with J gene TRBJ2-3; 7 bases are shared with TRBD2. The CDR3 covers 17 residues. Germline V gives CDR1 SNHLY, CDR2 FYNNEI. The trim removed 6 bases at V and 0 bases at J, leaving 12 bases unmatched. The DNA of the CDR3 is TGTGCCAGCAGGGCTCTTACTAGCGTCTCTAGCACAGATACGCAGTATTTT. This encodes CASRALTSVSSTDTQYF.

The chain joins TRBV3-1 to TRBJ2-1; D is perhaps TRBD2 (5 bases). The CDR3 spans 17 residues. V shed 0 bases and J shed 8 bases, with 20 bases lying between them. CDR1 is LGHDT and CDR2 is YNNKEL in the germline V gene (reference sequence). In DNA form, the CDR3 reads TGTGCCAGCAGCCAAGACCGGGGAAACAACTATTGGGATGAGCAGTTCTTC. Encoded protein: CASSQDRGNNYWDEQFF.

This clonotype was seen many times. The CDR3 here is CSAETGRNYEQYF. CDR3 in DNA: TGCAGTGCTGAGACAGGGAGGAACTACGAGCAGTACTTC. V is TRBV20-1 and J is TRBJ2-7, with a tentative D call TRBD1 (7 bases). Trimming removed 5 bases from V and 3 bases from J, with 14 bases in between. The CDR3 covers 13 residues. The germline CDR1 and CDR2 sequences are DFQATT and SNEGSKA (reference sequence).

J is TRBJ1-5 and V is TRBV7-2, with 9 nucleotides matching TRBD1. The CDR3 totals 16 residues. Germline CDR1 and CDR2: SGHTA and FQGNSA. V was clipped by 1 base and J by 4 bases; unmatched bases: 5. CDR3 nucleotides: TGTGCCAGCAGCTTAGAGTCGGGGACAGGGAATCAGCCCCAGCATTTT. It codes for CASSLESGTGNQPQHF.

This clonotype has just a few counts. This chain uses TRBV29-1 with TRBJ2-5, with 8 nucleotides matching TRBD1. Looked up from germline, CDR1 is SQVTM and CDR2 is ANQGSEA. The CDR3 loop spans 12 amino acids. V trimming: 6 bases; J trimming: 6 bases; junction bases outside the gene matches: 6. The CDR3 is CSVGGQGQTQYF. The CDR3 region has the DNA TGCAGCGTAGGAGGACAGGGCCAGACCCAGTACTTC.

At least ten counts were recorded for this clonotype. This chain joins TRBV6-6 and TRBJ2-3, with D unclear. Trimming took 5 bases from V and 4 from J, leaving 7 bases between them. Germline loops: CDR1 MNHNY, CDR2 SVGAGI (reference sequence). The CDR3 contains 12 residues. CDR3 in amino acids: CASSPISDTQYF. Here the CDR3 DNA reads TGTGCCAGCAGTCCAATCTCAGATACGCAGTATTTT.

This chain links TRBV29-1 with TRBJ2-3; D might be TRBD2 (5 bases). The CDR3 has 13 amino acids. CDR1 is SQVTM, CDR2 ANQGSEA, per germline. Deletions cut 5 bases from V and 5 bases from J, with 14 bases between. DNA of the CDR3: TGCAGCGTTTTTGAGTGGGCGGGAGATACGCAGTATTTT. Protein sequence: CSVFEWAGDTQYF.

This clonotype was found a few times. The DNA of the CDR3 is TGCAGTGCTCCCCCGGGATTGGATACGCAGTATTTT. The encoded protein is CSAPPGLDTQYF. V and J are TRBV20-1 and TRBJ2-3; TRBD2 might be the D (5 bases). V lost 5 bases and J 6 bases, leaving 12 bases between the germline ends. This CDR3 comprises 12 residues. CDR1 is DFQATT, CDR2 SNEGSKA, per germline (reference sequence).

The table lists this clonotype with many counts. The chain has TRBV18 and TRBJ1-2; 8 bases are shared with TRBD1. After removal of 3 bases from V and 0 bases from J, the junction contained 9 bases not matched to a gene. The CDR3 has 17 amino acids. The germline V gene encodes CDR1 KGHSH and CDR2 LQKENI. The CDR3 here is CASSPSQGAISNYGYTF. The CDR3 DNA reads as TGTGCCAGCTCACCCAGCCAGGGGGCAATCTCTAACTATGGCTACACCTTC.

In its sample, this clonotype was seen a few times. The chain joins TRBV11-2 to TRBJ1-2; D remains ambiguous. CDR1 and CDR2 (germline): SGHAT, FQNNGV. The V end was cut by 1 base, the J end by 0 bases, with 9 bases between. This CDR3 contains 15 residues. CDR3 in amino acids: CASSLGGLANYGYTF. Here the CDR3 DNA reads TGTGCCAGCAGCTTAGGGGGTCTTGCTAACTATGGCTACACCTTC.

CDR3 residues: CASSSARGGFGNTIYF. CDR3 coding DNA: TGTGCCAGCAGTTCGGCGCGGGGCGGCTTTGGAAACACCATATATTTT. V is TRBV6-5 and J is TRBJ1-3; TRBD1 might be the D (5 bases). The CDR3 sequence is 16 residues long. V was pared by 4 bases and J by 3 bases, with 16 bases between. CDR1 is MNHEY, CDR2 SVGAGI, per germline.

This clonotype was picked up many times. The chain has TRBV7-2 and TRBJ2-3; 8 nucleotides align to TRBD1. Germline V gene sequence: CDR1 SGHTA, CDR2 FQGNSA. The CDR3 covers 15 residues. V shed 4 bases and J 4 bases; nucleotides not matched to a gene: 7. CDR3 amino acids: CASSSQTGVPDTQYF. In DNA form, the CDR3 reads TGTGCCAGCAGCTCTCAGACAGGGGTGCCAGATACGCAGTATTTT.

V gene TRBV20-1 combines with J gene TRBJ2-4, with TRBD1 as a possible D gene (7 bases). Between the trimmed V and J ends, which lost 6 bases and 8 bases, there was a span of 11 bases. Germline V CDR1 and CDR2: DFQATT, SNEGSKA (reference sequence). This CDR3 is 11 amino acids long. Here the CDR3 DNA reads TGCAGTGCACGCAGGGGGGACATTCAGTACTTC. It specifies CSARRGDIQYF.

This clonotype has only a few counts. This sequence joins TRBV21-1 and TRBJ2-7; TRBD2 is the table's D call, not checked against the DNA. TRBV21-1 is given as a pseudogene. CDR3 length: 16 residues. This CDR3 is CASSKWVEGTTYEQYF. CDR3 DNA sequence: TGTGCCAGCAGCAAATGGGTAGAGGGAACAACCTACGAGCAGTACTTC.

The chain has TRBV5-8 and TRBJ2-1; D is possibly TRBD2 (6 bases). Per the germline V gene, CDR1 is SGHTS and CDR2 is YDEGEE. There are 16 residues in the CDR3. V shed 1 base and J shed 4 bases, with 15 bases lying between them. CDR3 region: CASSLRLAVVYNEQFF. The DNA of the CDR3 is TGTGCCAGCAGCTTGCGGTTAGCGGTGGTTTACAATGAGCAGTTCTTC.

The sample holds many counts of this clonotype. The genes are TRBV7-2 and TRBJ2-1; TRBD2 is a possible D gene (5 bases). Germline CDR1 reads SGHTA; CDR2 reads FQGNSA. The ends were cut back, 6 bases at V and 0 bases at J, with 9 bases in the middle. The CDR3 loop spans 14 amino acids. The CDR3 is CASSLAGSYNEQFF. CDR3 DNA: TGTGCCAGCAGTTTGGCGGGCTCCTACAATGAGCAGTTCTTC.

This clonotype was counted between two and nine times. The V call is TRBV7-3, the J call TRBJ2-1, with 16 bases aligning to TRBD2. This CDR3 is 16 amino acids long. The germline gives CDR1 SGHTA, CDR2 FQGTGA. With V trimmed by 5 bases and J by 9 bases, 7 bases remained unmatched. Here the CDR3 reads CASSRPGTSGRAEQFF. In nucleotides, the CDR3 is TGTGCCAGCAGCCGTCCCGGGACTAGCGGGAGGGCTGAGCAGTTCTTC.

The table lists this clonotype with a few counts. V is TRBV29-1 and J is TRBJ2-7, with 7 bases identical to TRBD2. The CDR3 length is 15 residues. Germline CDR1 is SQVTM and CDR2 is ANQGSEA. Trimming at V came to 1 base and at J to 0 bases, leaving 6 bases not matched to a gene. The CDR3 DNA sequence: TGCAGCGTTGAAGGTATTAGCGGGCACTCCTACGAGCAGTACTTC. Encoded protein: CSVEGISGHSYEQYF.

This clonotype appeared a few times. The chain recombines TRBV28 with TRBJ2-3; D uncertain. V lost 3 bases, J lost 9 bases, and 7 bases lay in between. This CDR3 is 11 amino acids long. Per germline, CDR1 MDHEN and CDR2 SYDVKM. The CDR3 loop reads CASSFRRTQYF. The CDR3 nucleotides are TGTGCCAGCAGTTTCCGTCGAACGCAGTATTTT.

The V call is TRBV7-9, the J call TRBJ2-7; perhaps TRBD2 as D (5 bases). V was clipped by 1 base and J by 0 bases, with 16 bases between them. The germline gives CDR1 SEHNR, CDR2 FQNEAQ (reference sequence). The length of the CDR3 is 17 residues. The CDR3 bases are TGTGCCAGCAGCTTAGGATTAAGCGGAGCAAGCTCCTACGAGCAGTACTTC. This codes for CASSLGLSGASSYEQYF.

This clonotype was seen many times. The chain joins TRBV7-3 to TRBJ2-3; 15 bases are a match to TRBD2. The CDR3 loop spans 17 amino acids. V lost 5 bases and J lost 3; bases outside the gene matches: 6. Per the germline V gene, CDR1 is SGHTA and CDR2 is FQGTGA. DNA for the CDR3: TGTGCCAGCAGCCGAACCGGGACTAGCGGGAGGACAGATACGCAGTATTTT. This encodes CASSRTGTSGRTDTQYF.